The 3 T cell receptor beta chains in this list originate from one sample, sequenced in a study of blood T cell repertoires in COVID-19. Produced via immunoSEQ multiplex PCR; TCRdb's table is partial and in-frame only. The sample lists around 90,000 clones, around four fifths occurring once. Sequenced: peripheral blood. The receptors here all came from a woman aged 65 to 85 with active or convalescent COVID-19.

V and J are TRBV11-2 and TRBJ2-7, with a tentative D call TRBD1 (7 bases). CDR3 size: 16 residues. Germline assignment: CDR1 SGHAT and CDR2 FQNNGV. Trimming took 1 base from V and 0 from J, leaving 13 bases between them. CDR3 coding DNA: TGTGCCAGCAGCTTAGTATGGGGGGACAGCTCCTACGAGCAGTACTTC. Amino acid sequence: CASSLVWGDSSYEQYF.

The rearrangement uses TRBV25-1 and TRBJ1-6; no clear D gene. V lost 6 bases to trimming and J lost 4 bases, with 4 bases between them. The germline V gene has CDR1 MGHDK and CDR2 SYGVNS. This CDR3 has 12 amino acids. The CDR3 loop reads CASRQYNSPLHF. CDR3 in DNA: TGTGCCAGCAGACAGTATAATTCACCCCTCCACTTT.

The CDR3 loop is CASRSTDRDYGYTF. The CDR3 DNA sequence: TGTGCCAGCAGAAGTACCGACAGGGACTATGGCTACACCTTC. This chain links TRBV6-5 with TRBJ1-2, with TRBD1 matching 7 bases. Germline-derived CDR1 and CDR2 are MNHEY and SVGAGI. The CDR3 sequence is 14 residues long. With V trimmed by 6 bases and J by 3 bases, 7 bases remained unmatched.